Detailed here is one T cell receptor beta chain. What it binds is not known. Libraries were made from TCR beta cDNA, and they carried unique molecular identifiers. TCRdb redid the calling of the PCR reads with MiXCR, one entry per CDR3 protein. The sample has 350,000 to 500,000 distinct CDR3 sequences; 39% are singletons. This record belongs to a study of post-analysis software for immune sequencing data. As for the study in general: The patients showed relapsing-remitting, secondary progressive and progressive-relapsing multiple sclerosis courses. Findings and caveats of the study: Compared with controls, patients showed significantly lower normalized Chao1 diversity. In patients, TRBV5-6, TRBV5-1 and TRBV20-1 belonged to four or five TRBV segments found more frequently than in controls.

This CDR3 spans 14 amino acids. Germline V gene lookup returns CDR1 MDHEN and CDR2 SYDVKM. V lost 3 bases and J lost 5, with 13 bases in between. Input material: blood. The receptor comes from a girl aged 2-15 years with multiple sclerosis. The chain links TRBV28 to TRBJ1-1; D may be TRBD1 (5 bases). CDR3 sequence (DNA): TGTGCCAGCAGTTTTCAGGGTATCTGGACTGAAGCTTTCTTT. Its translation is CASSFQGIWTEAFF.